The entry that follows covers one T cell receptor beta chain sequence. This record belongs to a study of chemoradiotherapy in HPV16-positive cancers. Measured with immunoSEQ multiplex PCR; TCRdb has only the in-frame clones, and not every one. The table lists about 3,500 clones, approximately 94% of them singletons. Germline assignment: CDR1 SNHLY and CDR2 FYNNEI. The CDR3 spans 15 residues. Deletions cut 6 bases from V and 9 bases from J, with 23 bases between. The TCR comes from a human donor with HPV-associated anogenital cancer. Here the sequenced sample was tumor tissue, taken from a patient who underwent chemoradiotherapy. The chain recombines TRBV2 with TRBJ1-2; possibly TRBD1 for D (5 bases). The CDR3 DNA reads as TGTGCCAGCAGCTGGGGATCAGCGGGGGAGATACGCTACACCTTC. Amino acid sequence: CASSWGSAGEIRYTF.